These T cell receptor beta chains were read from a single sample in a study of vaccination and CD4 T cells after COVID-19. No cognate antigen is known for these TCRs. A single record per CDR3 protein comes from TCRdb applying MiXCR to the PCR reads. The profile covers about 11,000 distinct CDR3 sequences, with less than 35% appearing a single time and more than 15% taken by the ten largest. This sample comprised CD4+ T cells from blood, cultured in vitro, obtained after SARS-CoV-2 vaccination. The receptors were gathered from a human donor who had recovered from COVID-19. The CDR3 runs from the conserved cysteine through the conserved F or W. Size is stated for part of the rows, as once, few or many counts, or as a class when the clone is expanded.

TRBJ2-3,.,15,TRBV6-4,CASTRTSGTSDTQYF
TRBJ2-7,large,13,TRBV7-8,CASSRSTAYEQYF
TRBJ1-1,.,14,TRBV9,CASSVVSRDTEAFF
TRBJ2-5,.,17,TRBV6-5,CASSSPRGQAFEETQYF
TRBJ2-2,.,16,TRBV7-3,CASSLSAGAVTGELFF
TRBJ1-1,few,16,TRBV28,CASSFRWTGLNTEAFF
TRBJ2-1,.,13,TRBV11-2,CASSHVRGLEQFF
TRBJ1-2,.,13,TRBV24-1,CATSNPDSYGYTF
TRBJ1-2,.,14,TRBV19,CASSRHGDNYGYTF
TRBJ2-3,.,15,TRBV23-1,CASSRMTSGPDTQYF
TRBJ1-1,few,12,TRBV7-8,CASSLRRTEAFF
TRBJ2-5,.,15,TRBV5-4,CASSLAAHPFQTQYF
TRBJ2-5,.,15,TRBV7-9,CASSLGGRGWETQYF
TRBJ2-3,few,18,TRBV6-1,CASTLRRDRVGGTDTQYF
TRBJ2-1,few,17,TRBV15,CATSRLRQGGPYNEQFF
TRBJ1-5,few,14,TRBV27,CASSVGRGYQPQHF
TRBJ1-2,.,14,TRBV15,CATSFGEGGRGYTF
TRBJ2-7,once,14,TRBV29-1,CSVAGQGRSYEQYF
TRBJ2-1,medium-sized,12,TRBV6-5,CASSYLNNEQFF
TRBJ1-4,few,14,TRBV20-1,CSARVAGNNEKLFF
TRBJ2-5,few,17,TRBV28,CASSPIRLAGDQETQYF
TRBJ1-5,few,14,TRBV30,CAWSVGGGNQPQHF
TRBJ1-1,.,14,TRBV20-1,CSARSGGAIVEAFF
TRBJ2-2,.,14,TRBV6-2/TRBV6-3,CAARVEINTGELFF
TRBJ1-6,.,15,TRBV6-1,CASSTRQGMGSPLHF
TRBJ2-1,.,15,TRBV6-1,CASSADRGYYNEQFF
TRBJ1-5,few,15,TRBV15,CATSGGLPNNQPQHF
TRBJ2-3,few,14,TRBV20-1,CSASPTSGTDTQYF
TRBJ1-6,few,15,TRBV20-1,CSARGQGIYNSPLHF
TRBJ2-1,.,14,TRBV20-1,CSASASGRIYEQFF
TRBJ2-3,once,15,TRBV7-2,CASSLALRGIDTQYF
TRBJ1-2,few,14,TRBV7-9,CASSLTGTHYGYTF
TRBJ1-1,.,12,TRBV20-1,CSAFDRPLEAFF
TRBJ1-2,few,13,TRBV25-1,CASRSGTDYGYTF
TRBJ2-7,few,19,TRBV20-1,CSAKTAGQGFPPGVAEQYF
TRBJ1-5,.,15,TRBV7-2,CASSAQEGGDQPQHF
TRBJ1-1,few,14,TRBV11-2,CASSLSTGVTEAFF
TRBJ1-2,medium-sized,14,TRBV20-1,CSATGAAPSFGYTF